These 32 T cell receptor beta chains were sequenced from one sample in a study of OX40 agonist ivuxolimab in advanced cancers. Sequenced by immunoSEQ multiplex PCR; TCRdb stores in-frame clones only, minus some. Altogether just under 65,000 clones are present, around four fifths being singletons, with the ten largest covering around 9.5%. This specimen was CD4+ or CD8+ T cells sorted from blood, taken in a trial of the OX40 agonist ivuxolimab. The receptors stem from an adult with an advanced solid tumor such as melanoma, head and neck, liver or kidney cancer.

The rearrangement links TRBV7-2 to TRBJ2-3; D is perhaps TRBD2 (6 bases). The V and J ends lost 3 bases and 2 bases respectively, with 9 bases between them. This CDR3 has 14 amino acids. Germline CDR1 reads SGHTA; CDR2 reads FQGNSA. CDR3 protein: CASSFWTNTDTQYF. The CDR3 DNA is TGTGCCAGCAGCTTTTGGACTAACACAGATACGCAGTATTTT.

The V gene is TRBV4-1, the J gene TRBJ1-2; no clear D. This CDR3 contains 13 residues. The V end lost 4 bases, the J end lost 3 bases, and 9 bases lay between the germline ends. CDR1 is MGHRA, CDR2 YSYEKL, per germline. This chain's CDR3 is CASSPVGDYGYTF. CDR3 DNA: TGCGCCAGCAGCCCAGTGGGCGACTATGGCTACACCTTC.

The chain has TRBV9 and TRBJ2-1; perhaps D is TRBD1 or TRBD2 (6 bases each). The germline V gene has CDR1 SGDLS and CDR2 YYNGEE. The CDR3 sequence is 15 residues long. The V gene lost 2 bases and the J gene lost 1 base, with 10 bases spanning the gap. The chain's CDR3 is CASSVGGQSYNEQFF. The CDR3 DNA sequence: TGTGCCAGCAGCGTCGGGGGCCAATCCTACAATGAGCAGTTCTTC.

The chain has TRBV6-5 and TRBJ2-1, with TRBD1 matching 10 bases. This CDR3 has 16 residues. In germline, CDR1 is MNHEY, CDR2 SVGAGI. Losses at the gene ends were 0 bases for V and 3 bases for J; bases not matched to a gene: 2. Here the CDR3 reads CASSYSGTGDYNEQFF. Written as DNA, the CDR3 is TGTGCCAGCAGTTACTCCGGGACAGGGGACTACAATGAGCAGTTCTTC.

The chain couples TRBV30 to TRBJ2-5; the D is unclear. This CDR3 is built from 14 residues. Germline V CDR1 and CDR2: GTSNPN, SVGIG (reference sequence). V was trimmed by 0 bases and J by 3 bases, leaving 11 bases between them. CDR3 coding DNA: TGTGCCTGGAGTGTACGTTACGGAAAAGAGACCCAGTACTTC. It translates to CAWSVRYGKETQYF.

The chain links TRBV4-3 to TRBJ1-4; TRBD1 agrees at 10 bases. CDR3 length: 17 residues. With 3 bases clipped from V and 14 bases from J, the junction kept 18 bases outside the gene matches. The germline gives CDR1 LGHNA, CDR2 YSLEER. In nucleotides, the CDR3 is TGCGCCAGCAGCCAGGATACCCCGGGACAGGGGACTCCAATGCTGTTTTTT. The encoded protein is CASSQDTPGQGTPMLFF.

V gene TRBV29-1 combines with J gene TRBJ2-7, with 7 bases fitting TRBD1. Germline assignment: CDR1 SQVTM and CDR2 ANQGSEA. The J segment lost 2 bases and the V segment lost 3 bases, leaving 13 bases of the junction unmatched. There are 16 residues in the CDR3. The CDR3 region is CSVDLTGTAQTYEQYF. Written as DNA, the CDR3 is TGCAGCGTTGACCTCACCGGGACAGCACAAACCTACGAGCAGTACTTC.

V gene TRBV19 combines with J gene TRBJ1-5; D is perhaps TRBD1 (5 bases). CDR1 LNHDA and CDR2 SQIVND come from the germline V gene (reference sequence). The V gene lost 3 bases and the J gene lost 5 bases, with 8 bases spanning the gap. This CDR3 is built from 13 residues. The CDR3, as DNA: TGTGCCAGTAGTATTTTGGGGGATCAGCCCCAGCATTTT. It codes for CASSILGDQPQHF.

The chain uses TRBV10-1 and TRBJ2-1; D remains ambiguous. CDR3 size: 15 residues. The ends were cut back, 4 bases at V and 0 bases at J, with 10 bases in the middle. Germline values: CDR1 WNHNN, CDR2 SYGVQD (reference sequence). The CDR3 reads CASSGEVLSYNEQFF. Here the CDR3 DNA reads TGCGCCAGCAGTGGGGAAGTTCTCTCCTACAATGAGCAGTTCTTC.

As to this clone: A read error likely explains this, since a far larger clone differs by one base. Other DNA sequences in this specimen translate into the identical CDR3. The chain employs TRBV5-1 and TRBJ1-5; D unclear. Germline CDR1 SGHRS, CDR2 YFSETQ. The V end was cut by 2 bases, the J end by 0 bases, with 9 bases between. The length of the CDR3 is 15 residues. CDR3 residues: CASSLQPYSNQPQHF. CDR3 DNA: TGCGCCAGCAGCTTACAACCTTATAGCAATCAGCCCCAGCATTTT.

The genes are TRBV28 and TRBJ1-6; D gene uncertain. Germline V gives CDR1 MDHEN, CDR2 SYDVKM. The CDR3 runs 14 residues. V was pared by 5 bases and J by 4 bases, with 9 bases between. The CDR3 DNA reads as TGTGCCAGCAGTGCCCAGAGTTATAATTCACCCCTCCACTTT. It is translated as CASSAQSYNSPLHF.

This clone appeared a few times. Here the CDR3 reads CASSSQGIDYGYTF. Written as DNA, the CDR3 is TGTGCCAGCTCGTCGCAGGGGATCGACTATGGCTACACCTTC. The chain links TRBV18 to TRBJ1-2; perhaps TRBD1 as D (6 bases). Germline V gene sequence: CDR1 KGHSH, CDR2 LQKENI. V lost 6 bases, J lost 3 bases, and 14 bases lay in between. The CDR3 extends over 14 amino acids. The full variable domain, its missing parts supplied by reference TRBV18 and TRBJ1-2, is NAGVMQNPRHLVRRRGQEARLRCSPMKGHSHVYWYRQLPEEGLKFMVYLQKENIIDESGMPKERFSAEFPKEGPSILRIQQVVRGDSAAYFCASSSQGIDYGYTFGSGTRLTVV.

The J gene is TRBJ2-1, the V gene TRBV29-1; the D gene is possibly TRBD1 (6 bases). The CDR3 has 13 residues. Germline V gene lookup returns CDR1 SQVTM and CDR2 ANQGSEA. The ends were cut back, 4 bases at V and 0 bases at J, with 7 bases in the middle. CDR3 nucleotide sequence: TGCAGCGTTGGACAGGCCTCCTACAATGAGCAGTTCTTC. This translates into CSVGQASYNEQFF.

The chain recombines TRBV9 with TRBJ1-1; D call uncertain. Per the germline V gene, CDR1 is SGDLS and CDR2 is YYNGEE. The CDR3 contains 15 residues. The germline V and J ends were trimmed by 3 bases and 3 bases, with 15 bases remaining between them. CDR3 sequence reads: CASSEGNLWDTEAFF. Written as DNA, the CDR3 is TGTGCCAGCAGCGAGGGAAATTTATGGGACACTGAAGCTTTCTTT.

The chain combines TRBV19 with TRBJ1-1; D perhaps matches TRBD1 (5 bases). In germline, CDR1 is LNHDA, CDR2 SQIVND (reference sequence). V was shortened by 9 bases and J by 6 bases, with 11 bases between the two germline ends. The CDR3 is made up of 11 amino acids. The CDR3 loop reads CARAGLPEAFF. CDR3 bases: TGTGCCAGAGCAGGGCTGCCTGAAGCTTTCTTT.

The chain carries TRBV18 and TRBJ1-1, with D perhaps matching TRBD1 (5 bases). The CDR3 is 14 residues long. CDR1 and CDR2 from the germline V gene are KGHSH and LQKENI. V dropped 3 bases and J dropped 0 bases, with 8 bases sitting between them. The chain's CDR3 is CASSPGALNTEAFF. As DNA, the CDR3 is TGTGCCAGCTCACCTGGGGCGCTGAACACTGAAGCTTTCTTT.

This clone was seen only a few times. This chain connects TRBV11-2 to TRBJ2-3; 8 positions agree with TRBD2. Looked up from germline, CDR1 is SGHAT and CDR2 is FQNNGV. Trimming removed 5 bases from V and 0 bases from J; junction bases left unmatched: 4. CDR3 length equals 15 residues. CDR3 coding DNA: TGTGCCAGCAGCGCTCGGGGGGGAAGCACAGATACGCAGTATTTT. Its translation: CASSARGGSTDTQYF.

The chain is built from TRBV9 and TRBJ2-2; the D is unclear. V was trimmed by 4 bases and J by 1 base, leaving 11 bases between them. The V gene's germline CDR1 is SGDLS and CDR2 YYNGEE. The CDR3 is made up of 15 amino acids. The CDR3 nucleotides are TGTGCCAGCAGCCCGCGGAGTTTGAACACCGGGGAGCTGTTTTTT. This sequence encodes CASSPRSLNTGELFF.

In this sample, this clone turned up a few times. CDR3: CASSIARNTGELFF. The CDR3 DNA reads TGTGCCAGCAGTATCGCAAGGAACACCGGGGAGCTGTTTTTT. This chain joins TRBV6-1 and TRBJ2-2, with D hard to call. CDR1 and CDR2 (germline): MNHNS, SASEGT. V shed 5 bases and J shed 1 base, with 8 bases lying between them. The CDR3 is 14 residues long.

The chain is built from TRBV28 and TRBJ1-2; D unclear. The CDR3 is 13 amino acids. Per germline, CDR1 MDHEN and CDR2 SYDVKM. Trimming pared 2 bases from V and 3 bases from J, leaving 7 bases between. The CDR3 DNA reads as TGTGCCAGCAGTTTAAGGGCCGACTATGGCTACACCTTC. Translated, it gives CASSLRADYGYTF.

The chain recombines TRBV28 with TRBJ1-2; no reliable D call. Germline V gene lookup returns CDR1 MDHEN and CDR2 SYDVKM. This CDR3 region has 13 residues. With 6 bases removed from V and 8 bases from J, the gap between germline ends came to 16 bases. The DNA of the CDR3 is TGTGCCAGCAGCCCCCTTGGGGTCTGGGGCTACACCTTC. It encodes CASSPLGVWGYTF.

This chain uses TRBV7-3 with TRBJ2-1; TRBD2 matches at 9 bases. The V gene end was trimmed by 4 bases and the J gene end by 7 bases; junction bases not matched to a gene: 2. Germline CDR1 SGHTA, CDR2 FQGTGA. CDR3 size: 13 residues. The CDR3 region is CASSSAGGNEQFF. In DNA form, the CDR3 reads TGTGCCAGCAGCTCCGCGGGGGGGAATGAGCAGTTCTTC.

For this clone: A much larger clone differs by one base, so this may be a read error. Other DNA sequences of this sample code for an identical CDR3. The V gene is TRBV18, the J gene TRBJ2-7, with D uncertain. The V gene lost 0 bases and the J gene lost 1 base, with 4 bases spanning the gap. Germline V lookup: CDR1 KGHSH, CDR2 LQKENI. The CDR3 runs 13 residues. CDR3 in DNA: TGTGCCAGCTCACCACCCGGATCCTACGAGCAGTACTTC. It yields the protein CASSPPGSYEQYF.

The chain employs TRBV28 and TRBJ2-5; 8 bases are shared with TRBD1. This CDR3 has 16 residues. In germline, CDR1 is MDHEN, CDR2 SYDVKM. V was pared by 0 bases and J by 5 bases, with 8 bases of the junction left unmatched. The CDR3 DNA reads as TGTGCCAGCAGTTTATGGGGTTCAGGGGGCGAGGAGACCCAGTACTTC. Its protein product is CASSLWGSGGEETQYF.

The CDR3 DNA reads as TGTGCCAGTAGTAAAAAACGGGACAGGGTAAGCAATCAGCCCCAGCATTTT. This translates into CASSKKRDRVSNQPQHF. This chain links TRBV19 with TRBJ1-5, with TRBD1 matching over 9 bases. The CDR3 runs to 17 residues. The J segment lost 1 base and the V segment lost 4 bases, leaving 8 bases of the junction unmatched. Germline assignment: CDR1 LNHDA and CDR2 SQIVND (reference sequence).

This chain links TRBV5-1 with TRBJ1-6; no clear D gene. CDR3 length: 14 amino acids. The V gene's germline CDR1 is SGHRS and CDR2 YFSETQ. The V end lost 0 bases, the J end lost 5 bases, and 6 bases lay between the germline ends. The chain's CDR3 is CASSLVLNNSPLHF. The CDR3 coding sequence is TGCGCCAGCAGCTTGGTATTGAATAATTCACCCCTCCACTTT.

The J gene is TRBJ2-5, the V gene TRBV5-1, with no clear D. CDR1 is SGHRS, CDR2 YFSETQ, per germline. The CDR3 contains 13 residues. Trimming took 0 bases from V and 4 from J, leaving 7 bases between them. The CDR3 protein is CASSLEPGETQYF. The CDR3, as DNA: TGCGCCAGCAGCTTGGAGCCCGGAGAGACCCAGTACTTC.

The chain is built from TRBV18 and TRBJ2-1; no clear D gene. There are 13 residues in the CDR3. Germline assignment: CDR1 KGHSH and CDR2 LQKENI. Trimming removed 0 bases at V and 10 bases at J, with 10 bases between. The CDR3 nucleotides read TGTGCCAGCTCACCACCGCTTAGAGAGGAGCAGTTCTTC. As protein: CASSPPLREEQFF.

The chain couples TRBV18 to TRBJ1-5, with TRBD1 as a possible D gene (5 bases). The CDR3 runs to 15 residues. With 5 bases removed from V and 3 bases from J, the gap between germline ends came to 14 bases. CDR1 and CDR2 (germline): KGHSH, LQKENI. This chain's CDR3 is CASSDSDSFNQPQHF. The CDR3 DNA is TGTGCCAGCTCAGATAGCGACAGCTTCAATCAGCCCCAGCATTTT.

The sample holds a few counts of this clone. This chain joins TRBV6-1 and TRBJ1-2; TRBD1 agrees at 8 bases. Unmatched junction bases numbered 9, after V lost 6 bases and J lost 3 bases. This CDR3 comprises 15 residues. CDR1 and CDR2 from the germline V gene are MNHNS and SASEGT. The CDR3 DNA sequence: TGTGCCAGCAGAGTGAGGTACAGGGGGTACTATGGCTACACCTTC. It specifies CASRVRYRGYYGYTF.

The chain uses TRBV6-1 and TRBJ2-5, with D possibly being TRBD1 or TRBD2 (5 bases each). This CDR3 is built from 14 residues. The V gene lost 6 bases and the J gene lost 2 bases, with 13 bases spanning the gap. In germline, CDR1 is MNHNS, CDR2 SASEGT. The CDR3 spells CASSLGTVQETQYF. The CDR3 DNA sequence: TGTGCCAGCAGCCTCGGGACGGTTCAAGAGACCCAGTACTTC.

The rearrangement links TRBV5-1 to TRBJ1-1; the D gene is possibly TRBD1 (6 bases). This CDR3 comprises 13 residues. V lost 1 base, J lost 3 bases, and 7 bases lay in between. CDR1 and CDR2 (germline): SGHRS, YFSETQ. Here the CDR3 reads CASSLTGHTEAFF. The CDR3, as DNA: TGCGCCAGCAGCTTGACAGGGCACACTGAAGCTTTCTTT.